The present entry profiles one T cell receptor (beta chain) with its context. Its cognate antigen has yet to be identified. Nothing much larger sits one base from this clone, and base qualities are not available. At diagnosis, tumor, uninvolved tumor-adjacent lung and peripheral blood were collected and then preserved as a mix of FFPE and fresh-frozen material. For TCR repertoire profiling, the blood samples were analyzed as peripheral blood mononuclear cells. TCR beta CDR3 regions were sequenced from DNA using the immunoSEQ Assay. The authors' pipeline ran thus. T cell density was computed as TCR beta template counts normalized to usable DNA estimated by amplifying housekeeping genes. Using the preseqR package, richness was estimated by extrapolating to 120,000 templates for tissue samples and 400,000 templates for PBMC samples. Clonality was defined by subtracting Pielou's evenness from one. Differential abundance testing on productive amino-acid clonotypes, with a minimum total count of 5 and an alpha of 0.1, was used to identify tissue-enriched TCRs. The Jaccard Index and the Morisita Overlap Index were used to measure how much the repertoires overlapped between compartments. GLIPH grouped TCR beta CDR3s together with public tetramer-defined viral CDR3s, and a viral motif had to include at least three viral sequences and also show V-gene enrichment. As stored in TCRdb, this immuneACCESS dataset retains in-frame rearrangements with V and J assigned. A fraction of the clones does not appear; measured against another copy, unresolved V genes explain less than half of the discrepancy, and the remainder lacks a known reason. The V and J calls and clone size were taken over from that table, and D and trimming were inferred from the DNA. For this sample there are about 92,000 clones; about nine tenths appear just once. The leading ten clones occupy 4.1% of the sample.

CDR1 and CDR2 are read off the germline V gene (reference sequence) as LNHNV and YYDKDF. The CDR3 holds 14 amino acids from the cysteine to the phenylalanine. The CDR3 DNA has 42 bases and is translated from base 1. From V the trimming removes 3 bases and from J it removes 8 bases, while the gene matches leave 5 bases of the junction unaccounted for. The source of the sample is a study of T cells in localized non-small cell lung cancer (dated by TCRdb to 2020 to 2021). For the wider study: T cell repertoires of a few hundred early-stage NSCLC patients were analyzed, with tumors being compared against uninvolved tumor-adjacent lungs. Of the NSCLC patients, over 120 were male and roughly 100 were female, and the mean age was around 70 years. The cohort consisted of approximately 240 treatment-naive NSCLC patients whose localized lung tumors had been resected. The paper's findings and limits, for the study overall: Uninvolved tumor-adjacent lung showed the highest T cell clonality, higher than tumor, which suggests more focused antigenic responses in the uninvolved tumor-adjacent lung. Higher T cell density in blood was associated with longer overall survival, whereas higher clonality in adjacent lung was associated with shorter survival. A median of around 50 of the top 100 tumor clones turned up in the paired uninvolved adjacent lung, and some 27 of those clones also ranked among the top 100 of that same adjacent lung. Since the design was exploratory, TCR variables were selected using unadjusted p-values with no false-discovery rate correction. Because multi-region tumor sequencing was not done, intratumor heterogeneity could not be ruled out.

Recombination joined TRBV15 with TRBJ1-4; 8 bases in between match TRBD1. This specimen consisted of PBMCs, obtained before any cancer treatment. The sequence derives from a woman aged 35 to 75 with stage II squamous cell lung carcinoma. CDR3 region: CATSRGQAVEKLFF. The sequenced DNA is TGTGCCACCAGCAGGGGACAGGCGGTGGAAAAACTGTTTTTT.